This T cell receptor beta chain was recovered during a study of T cell repertoires in cytomegalovirus infection. Across the study: Matching HLA type, along with CMV infection, was indicated by public TCR beta signatures.

This clonotype was seen ten or more times. The antigen remains undetermined. Study-wide findings and caveats: The ex vivo response was dominated by HLA-C-restricted CMV-specific TCR beta clonotypes.

The CDR3 contains 15 residues. Trimming pared 3 bases from V and 2 bases from J, leaving 13 bases between. Germline V CDR1 and CDR2: SGHTA, FQGNSA. TCRdb reprocessed the reads via MiXCR and lists one record per CDR3 protein. The profile covers fewer than 850,000 distinct CDR3 sequences, with just under 30% appearing a single time and 10% to 15% taken by the ten largest. The sequencing used cultured CD8+ T cells from PBMCs, collected from culture after CMV antigen stimulation. This receptor was taken from a human donor in good health (CMV status not recorded). Some clones in this sample may be carry-over from other donors' samples. The J gene is TRBJ2-5, the V gene TRBV7-2; the D is unclear. CDR3 amino acids: CASSFGSRWQETQYF. Here the CDR3 DNA reads TGTGCCAGCAGCTTTGGGTCGAGGTGGCAAGAGACCCAGTACTTC.